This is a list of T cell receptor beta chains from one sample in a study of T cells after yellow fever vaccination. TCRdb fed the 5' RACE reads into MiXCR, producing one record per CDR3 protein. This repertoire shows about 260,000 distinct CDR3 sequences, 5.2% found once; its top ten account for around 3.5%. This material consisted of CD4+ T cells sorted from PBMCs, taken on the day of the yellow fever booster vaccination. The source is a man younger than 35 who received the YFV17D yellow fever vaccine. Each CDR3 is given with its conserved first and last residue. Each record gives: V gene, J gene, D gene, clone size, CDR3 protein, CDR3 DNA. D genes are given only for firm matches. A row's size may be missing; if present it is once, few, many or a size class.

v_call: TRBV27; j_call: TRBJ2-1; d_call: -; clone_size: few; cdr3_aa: CASSLGGLYNEQFF; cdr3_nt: TGTGCCAGCAGTTTAGGGGGGCTATACAATGAGCAGTTCTTC
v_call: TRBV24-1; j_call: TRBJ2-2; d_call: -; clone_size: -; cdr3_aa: CATTGQNTGELFF; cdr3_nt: TGTGCCACCACGGGACAGAACACCGGGGAGCTGTTTTTT
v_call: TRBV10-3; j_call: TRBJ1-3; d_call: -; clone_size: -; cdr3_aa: CAISEISGNTIYF; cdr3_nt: TGTGCCATCAGTGAGATCTCTGGAAACACCATATATTTT
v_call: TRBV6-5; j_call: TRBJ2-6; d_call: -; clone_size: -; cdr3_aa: CASSSGDSGANVLTF; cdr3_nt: TGTGCCAGCAGTTCAGGGGATTCCGGGGCCAACGTCCTGACTTTC
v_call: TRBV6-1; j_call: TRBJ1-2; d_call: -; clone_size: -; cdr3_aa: CASSVWGTNYGYTF; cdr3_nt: TGTGCCAGCAGTGTGTGGGGGACTAACTATGGCTACACCTTC
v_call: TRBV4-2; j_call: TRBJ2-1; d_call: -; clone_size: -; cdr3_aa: CASSSSRDTAYNEQFF; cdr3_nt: TGTGCCAGCAGCTCAAGCCGTGACACGGCCTACAATGAGCAGTTCTTC
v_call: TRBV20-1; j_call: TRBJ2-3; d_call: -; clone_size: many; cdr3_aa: CSAWLNTDTQYF; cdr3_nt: TGCAGTGCCTGGCTAAACACAGATACGCAGTATTTT
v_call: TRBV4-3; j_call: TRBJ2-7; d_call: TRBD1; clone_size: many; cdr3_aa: CASSPVGTGSYEQYF; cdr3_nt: TGCGCCAGCAGCCCCGTAGGGACAGGTTCCTACGAGCAGTACTTC
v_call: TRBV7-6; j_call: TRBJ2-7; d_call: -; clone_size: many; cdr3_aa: CASSEYGGPTYEQYF; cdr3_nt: TGTGCCAGCAGCGAGTATGGGGGGCCGACTTACGAGCAGTACTTC
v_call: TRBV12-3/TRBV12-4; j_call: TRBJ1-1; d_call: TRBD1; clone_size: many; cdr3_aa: CASSPTGMNTEAFF; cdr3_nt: TGTGCCAGCAGCCCGACAGGGATGAACACTGAAGCTTTCTTT
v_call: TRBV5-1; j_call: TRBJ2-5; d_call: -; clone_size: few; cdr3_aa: CASSFPSPQETQYF; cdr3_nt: TGCGCCAGCAGCTTTCCTAGCCCACAAGAGACCCAGTACTTC
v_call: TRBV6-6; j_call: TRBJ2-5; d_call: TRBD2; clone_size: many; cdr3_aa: CASRVAGEETQYF; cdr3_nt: TGTGCCAGCAGGGTAGCGGGGGAAGAGACCCAGTACTTC
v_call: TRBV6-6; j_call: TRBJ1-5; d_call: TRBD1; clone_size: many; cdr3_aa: CASRSWTGGNQPQHF; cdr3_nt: TGTGCCAGCAGGTCATGGACAGGGGGCAATCAGCCCCAGCATTTT
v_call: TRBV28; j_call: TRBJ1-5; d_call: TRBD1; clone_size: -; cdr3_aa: CASFGTVYNQPQHF; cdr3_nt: TGTGCCAGCTTCGGGACAGTATACAATCAGCCCCAGCATTTT
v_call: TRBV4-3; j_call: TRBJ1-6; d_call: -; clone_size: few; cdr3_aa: CASSQESGGSSPLHF; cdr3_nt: TGCGCCAGCAGCCAAGAATCGGGGGGCTCATCACCCCTCCACTTT
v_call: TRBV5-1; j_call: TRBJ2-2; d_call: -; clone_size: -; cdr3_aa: CASSQGTPGTGELFF; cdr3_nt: TGCGCCAGCAGCCAGGGGACACCGGGGACCGGGGAGCTGTTTTTT
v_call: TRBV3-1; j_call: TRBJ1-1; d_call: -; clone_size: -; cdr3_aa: CASSLHGGENTEAFF; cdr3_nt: TGTGCCAGCAGCCTACATGGCGGGGAAAACACTGAAGCTTTCTTT
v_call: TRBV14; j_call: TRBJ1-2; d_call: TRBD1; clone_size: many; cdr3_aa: CASSDRGSYGYTF; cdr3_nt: TGTGCCAGCAGCGACAGGGGTAGCTATGGCTACACCTTC
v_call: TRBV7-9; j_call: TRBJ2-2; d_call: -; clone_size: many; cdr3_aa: CASSPGMLPTGELFF; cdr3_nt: TGTGCCAGCAGCCCCGGGATGTTACCAACCGGGGAGCTGTTTTTT
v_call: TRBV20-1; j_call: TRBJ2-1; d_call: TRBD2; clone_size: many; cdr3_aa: CSAPKRGGLLYQFF; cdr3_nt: TGCAGTGCTCCGAAGCGGGGGGGCCTTCTGTACCAGTTCTTC